Listed below are T cell receptor beta chains from one sample, sequenced in a study of T cell changes during pregnancy in multiple sclerosis. This table comes from immunoSEQ multiplex PCR, and its TCRdb copy is limited to in-frame clones, with some not included. Of about 110,000 clones in the sample, 92% are singletons; the top ten hold roughly 0.78%. The sequences come from peripheral blood, collected in the third trimester of pregnancy. These receptors were collected from a female donor in good health, enrolled as a control in a pregnancy study. Each CDR3 is given with its conserved first and last residue. A D gene is named only where the DNA matches it firmly. The size entry is marked missing in some rows and otherwise reads once, few, many or a size class.

TRBJ1-1,TRBD1,.,TRBV19,TGTGCCAGTAGTATCGGGACAGCGAACACTGAAGCTTTCTTT,CASSIGTANTEAFF
TRBJ1-6,TRBD1,.,TRBV5-5,TGTGCCAGCAGCTTGGAAGGGACAGGGGCTTCACCCCTCCACTTT,CASSLEGTGASPLHF
TRBJ2-3,TRBD1,.,TRBV4-1,TGCGCCAGCAGCCGACAGGGAACAGATACGCAGTATTTT,CASSRQGTDTQYF
TRBJ1-6,TRBD1,.,TRBV9,TGTGCCAGCAGCCCCTCCAGGGACAGGGGGTATTCACCCCTCCACTTT,CASSPSRDRGYSPLHF
TRBJ2-7,TRBD1,few,TRBV7-9,TGTGCCAGCAGCTCCGGGACAGGGCCATACGAGCAGTACTTC,CASSSGTGPYEQYF
TRBJ1-1,TRBD1,.,TRBV7-3,TGTGCCAGCAGCGCCGGCTCGGGACAGTACACTGAAGCTTTCTTT,CASSAGSGQYTEAFF
TRBJ2-1,.,.,TRBV4-3,TGCGCCAGCAGCCATCGCAGGGGAACCTACAATGAGCAGTTCTTC,CASSHRRGTYNEQFF
TRBJ2-3,.,.,TRBV7-9,TGTGCCAGCACCTCCTGGAGGGGCGGGGATTACCTTACAGATACGCAGTATTTT,CASTSWRGGDYLTDTQYF
TRBJ2-5,TRBD2,few,TRBV5-1,TGCGCCAGCAGCCCCGGGACTAGCCTAGCACAAGAGACCCAGTACTTC,CASSPGTSLAQETQYF
TRBJ1-6,TRBD1,.,TRBV2,TGTGCCAGCATGCAACAGGGGTTACCCCTCCACTTT,CASMQQGLPLHF
TRBJ2-7,.,.,TRBV15,TGTGCCACCAGCAGAGGGGGACTGGGATCTTCCGAGCAGTACTTC,CATSRGGLGSSEQYF
TRBJ2-3,.,.,TRBV7-3,TGTGCCAGCAGCCCCGAGGGGCGGGGCGGCACAGATACGCAGTATTTT,CASSPEGRGGTDTQYF
TRBJ2-7,.,.,TRBV30,TGTGCCTGGAGTGGCGGGACAGCCTCCTACGAGCAGTACTTC,CAWSGGTASYEQYF
TRBJ1-6,TRBD1,.,TRBV6-5,TGTGCCAGCAGCCGAGGACAGGATAATTCACCCCTCCACTTT,CASSRGQDNSPLHF
TRBJ1-5,.,few,TRBV25-1,TGTGCCAGCAGTGGTCCGGGAGGCAATCAGCCCCAGCATTTT,CASSGPGGNQPQHF
TRBJ2-1,TRBD2,.,TRBV4-3,TGCGCCAGCAGCCAAGGTTACGGGGGGGCGTACAATGAGCAGTTCTTC,CASSQGYGGAYNEQFF
TRBJ2-5,TRBD1,.,TRBV11-3,TGTGCCAGCAGTCACAGAGGGGGACAGGGGAGAGAGACCCAGTACTTC,CASSHRGGQGRETQYF
TRBJ1-5,.,.,TRBV27,TGTGCCAGCAGTATGGGCCAGAATCAGCCCCAGCATTTT,CASSMGQNQPQHF
TRBJ1-1,.,few,TRBV30,TGTGCCTGGAGGGGCCTGAACACTGAAGCTTTCTTT,CAWRGLNTEAFF
TRBJ1-2,.,once,TRBV4-2,TGTGCCAGCAGCCAAAACCAACAGGGAGAGCACGGCTACACCTTC,CASSQNQQGEHGYTF
TRBJ2-2,TRBD1,.,TRBV4-3,TGCGCCAGCAGCCGCGGACAGGCCAACACCGGGGAGCTGTTTTTT,CASSRGQANTGELFF
TRBJ1-5,TRBD1,.,TRBV10-1,TGCGCCAGCAGTGAGTCAAGGCCGGGACAGGACAGCAATCAGCCCCAGCATTTT,CASSESRPGQDSNQPQHF
TRBJ1-1,.,.,TRBV4-3,TGCGCCAGCAGCCCCCTAGTGGGGAGAATGAACACTGAAGCTTTCTTT,CASSPLVGRMNTEAFF
TRBJ1-5,TRBD1,.,TRBV29-1,TGCAGCGTTAGGACAGGGGGCCAGCCCCAGCATTTT,CSVRTGGQPQHF
TRBJ2-7,TRBD2,.,TRBV7-2,TGTGCCAGCAGCTCTCGGGAGGGGGTTTCCTACGAGCAGTACTTC,CASSSREGVSYEQYF
TRBJ2-7,.,.,TRBV11-2,TGTGCCAGCAGCTTGGGGAGTTCCTACTACGAGCAGTACTTC,CASSLGSSYYEQYF
TRBJ1-5,TRBD1,.,TRBV5-6,TGTGCCAGCAGCCAAGGACCACAGGGGGCCTCTCAGCCCCAGCATTTT,CASSQGPQGASQPQHF
TRBJ2-4,.,.,TRBV18,TGTGCCAGCTCACCAGAGAACAGCTGGTCCAAAAACATTCAGTACTTC,CASSPENSWSKNIQYF
TRBJ1-5,.,.,TRBV2,TGTGCCAGCAGTGAAGCGCGGGGGGCTGGTCAGCCCCAGCATTTT,CASSEARGAGQPQHF
TRBJ2-1,.,.,TRBV7-3,TGTGCCAGCAGCCCTAGGTCCGGGACTTCCTACAATGAGCAGTTCTTC,CASSPRSGTSYNEQFF
TRBJ2-1,TRBD2,.,TRBV11-1,TGTGCCAGCAGCTTAGCAGGGACTAGCGGGGGGCGGGTGAATGAGCAGTTCTTC,CASSLAGTSGGRVNEQFF
TRBJ1-6,.,.,TRBV15,TGTGCCACCAGCAGAGGGTCGCAGGGAGGTAACTCACCCCTCCACTTT,CATSRGSQGGNSPLHF
TRBJ1-2,.,.,TRBV19,TGTGCCAGTAGTATATCGGCAGGGAATGGTTATGGCTACACCTTC,CASSISAGNGYGYTF
TRBJ2-3,TRBD2,.,TRBV7-2,TGTGCCAGCAGCCTCAGCGGGGGTACAGATACGCAGTATTTT,CASSLSGGTDTQYF
TRBJ1-3,.,.,TRBV30,TGTGCCTTGGACAAGGACGGCGGCAGGTCCTCTGGAAACACCATATATTTT,CALDKDGGRSSGNTIYF
TRBJ1-2,.,.,TRBV21-1,TGTGCCAGCAGCAAAGGGCAGGGCACTAACTATGGCTACACCTTC,CASSKGQGTNYGYTF
TRBJ1-2,TRBD1,.,TRBV7-2,TGTGCCAGCAGCTTAATGTCAGGGGGCAAGGATGGCTACACCTTC,CASSLMSGGKDGYTF
TRBJ1-1,TRBD1,.,TRBV2,TGTGCCACCAAACAGGGGGCGGTCACTGAAGCTTTCTTT,CATKQGAVTEAFF
TRBJ1-5,.,.,TRBV5-6,TGTGCCAGCAGCGGCGGGGCCGATCAGGCCCAGCATTTT,CASSGGADQAQHF
TRBJ2-3,.,.,TRBV30,TGTGCCTGGGACCCGGACAGAAGCTGGGATACGCAGTATTTT,CAWDPDRSWDTQYF
TRBJ2-4,.,.,TRBV4-3,TGCGCCAGCAGCCAAGATTGGGGAGGTCGCGGGGGCAGGTTTGACATTCAGTACTTC,CASSQDWGGRGGRFDIQYF
TRBJ1-6,TRBD1,.,TRBV18,TGTGCCAGCTCACCAAGACAGGGCCTCTATAATTCACCCCTCCACTTT,CASSPRQGLYNSPLHF
TRBJ2-7,TRBD1,.,TRBV7-3,TGTGCCAGCAGCTGGGGGACAGGGTTCGAGCAGTACTTC,CASSWGTGFEQYF
TRBJ1-1,TRBD1,.,TRBV2,TGTGCCAGCCAGGGGGGATTGGGTGTTGGGGAAGCTTTCTTT,CASQGGLGVGEAFF
TRBJ1-1,TRBD1,.,TRBV4-2,TGTGCCAGCAGCAGCATACAGGGGGGGATCACTGAAGCTTTCTTT,CASSSIQGGITEAFF
TRBJ1-1,TRBD1,.,TRBV6-6,TGTGCCAGCAACTCCCAGACAGGGGCCACTGAAGCTTTCTTT,CASNSQTGATEAFF
TRBJ1-2,.,.,TRBV23-1,TGCACCAGCAGTCAACGAAGAAAGACGACAGGTCCAAACTATGGCTACACCTTC,CTSSQRRKTTGPNYGYTF
TRBJ1-4,.,.,TRBV7-8,TGTGCCAGCAGAAATAGTGGGGGGAAGGGTGAAAAACTGTTTTTT,CASRNSGGKGEKLFF
TRBJ1-4,TRBD1,.,TRBV6-1,TGTGCCGGTGGGGACAGGGGTAATGAAAAACTGTTTTTT,CAGGDRGNEKLFF
TRBJ1-1,TRBD1,.,TRBV5-5,TGTGCCAGCTCCCTGACAGGGGCGCCCGGTGGCACTGAAGCTTTCTTT,CASSLTGAPGGTEAFF
TRBJ2-5,TRBD2,.,TRBV19,TGTGCCAGTAGTAGCGGACTAGCGGGCGATCAAGAGACCCAGTACTTC,CASSSGLAGDQETQYF
TRBJ2-2,TRBD1,.,TRBV9,TGTGCCAGCAGCGTCCTCCAGGGGGCGGCGGGCACCGGGGAGCTGTTTTTT,CASSVLQGAAGTGELFF
TRBJ2-3,TRBD2,.,TRBV30,TGTGCCTGGAGTAGGGCTAGCGGGGCGGATACGCAGTATTTT,CAWSRASGADTQYF
TRBJ2-2,.,.,TRBV4-3,TGCGCCAGCAGCCAAGACCAGGTCCCCGGGGAGCTGTTTTTT,CASSQDQVPGELFF
TRBJ1-1,TRBD1,.,TRBV5-6,TGTGCCAGCAGCTTGGGGACAGGGAGGACTGAAGCTTTCTTT,CASSLGTGRTEAFF
TRBJ1-5,.,.,TRBV18,TGTGCCAGCTCACCAAGCGGGGACGAAAGGCCCCAGCATTTT,CASSPSGDERPQHF
TRBJ1-5,TRBD1,.,TRBV6-6,TGTGCCAGCATCTTGACAGGGGGAAGGGGTCAGCCCCAGCATTTT,CASILTGGRGQPQHF
TRBJ2-7,TRBD2,.,TRBV10-3,TGTGCCATCGCACCGGGACTAGGGTACGAGCAGTACTTC,CAIAPGLGYEQYF